This is a list of T cell receptor beta chains from one sample in a study of shared clonotypes between healthy human individuals. This table comes from immunoSEQ multiplex PCR, and its TCRdb copy is limited to in-frame clones, with some not included. The repertoire holds some 530,000 clones, with roughly 80% as singletons. Sequences were obtained from PBMCs. Receptors were obtained from a woman aged 40 to 50 in good health. Some clones in this sample may be carry-over from other donors' samples. Both conserved end residues are part of each CDR3. Each record gives: CDR3 protein, CDR3 DNA, D gene, clone size, J gene, V gene. D genes are given only for firm matches. A row's size may be missing; if present it is once, few, many or a size class.

CASSPPTGGSETQYF,TGTGCCAGCAGTCCCCCGACAGGGGGCAGTGAGACCCAGTACTTC,TRBD1,NA,TRBJ2-5,TRBV28
CASSDIGPQETQYF,TGTGCCAGCAGTGATATCGGGCCACAAGAGACCCAGTACTTC,NA,NA,TRBJ2-5,TRBV6-1
CASLWDGNNEQFF,TGTGCCTCCTTGTGGGATGGTAACAATGAGCAGTTCTTC,NA,NA,TRBJ2-1,TRBV10-3
CASSVLSGYATDTQYF,TGTGCCAGCAGCGTACTTAGCGGGTATGCCACAGATACGCAGTATTTT,TRBD2,NA,TRBJ2-3,TRBV7-6
CASSRGQGVNQPQHF,TGTGCCAGCAGCCGTGGACAGGGAGTAAATCAGCCCCAGCATTTT,TRBD1,NA,TRBJ1-5,TRBV6-5
CASSFSYGELFF,TGTGCCAGCAGCTTTTCGTATGGGGAGCTGTTTTTT,NA,NA,TRBJ2-2,TRBV7-2
CASSVSGEQFF,TGCGCCAGCAGTGTATCAGGGGAGCAGTTCTTC,NA,many,TRBJ2-1,TRBV4-1
CASSAGGSGETQYF,TGTGCCAGCAGTGCGGGCGGGAGCGGGGAGACCCAGTACTTC,TRBD2,NA,TRBJ2-5,TRBV25-1
CASSKDRGGTQYF,TGTGCCAGCAGCAAAGACAGGGGTGGGACCCAGTACTTC,TRBD1,NA,TRBJ2-5,TRBV7-2
CASSLSSAKAYEQYF,TGCGCCAGCAGCCTTTCTAGCGCCAAGGCCTACGAGCAGTACTTC,NA,NA,TRBJ2-7,TRBV5-1
CASSYGLGRGQYF,TGTGCCAGCAGTTACGGGTTGGGGCGAGGGCAGTACTTC,NA,NA,TRBJ2-7,TRBV6-5
CASSLVETSIGTQYF,TGCGCCAGCAGCCTAGTGGAGACTAGCATCGGGACCCAGTACTTC,TRBD2,NA,TRBJ2-5,TRBV5-1
CASSASPETGELFF,TGTGCCAGCAGTGCGTCGCCAGAAACCGGGGAGCTGTTTTTT,NA,NA,TRBJ2-2,TRBV6-4
CASSPIGQGGPYEQYF,TGCGCCAGCAGCCCCATCGGACAGGGTGGCCCCTACGAGCAGTACTTC,TRBD1,NA,TRBJ2-7,TRBV5-1
CASTRDSPKSNYGYTF,TGTGCCAGCACCCGGGACAGTCCCAAGTCCAACTATGGCTACACCTTC,TRBD1,NA,TRBJ1-2,TRBV28
CASTGLASTDTQYF,TGTGCCAGCACGGGTCTGGCTAGCACAGATACGCAGTATTTT,NA,NA,TRBJ2-3,TRBV2
CAWSVGLAGAYNEQFF,TGTGCCTGGAGTGTAGGGTTAGCGGGAGCCTACAATGAGCAGTTCTTC,TRBD2,NA,TRBJ2-1,TRBV30